These 18 T cell receptor beta chains came from one sample sequenced in a study of blood T cells in healthy people across ages. Primed by a sample-barcoded 5' primer and a J-beta primer mix, a second PCR proceeded for 7 to 11 cycles. Via MiXCR, TCRdb re-called the 5' RACE reads, giving one row per CDR3 protein. The profile shows 630,000 or so distinct CDR3 sequences, roughly 32% of them singletons. Material: blood. The receptors shown here come from a woman of 80 years or more in good health.

This clonotype came up a few times. The chain carries TRBV20-1 and TRBJ1-5, with D perhaps TRBD1 (6 bases). The CDR3 covers 13 residues. From germline, CDR1 is DFQATT and CDR2 SNEGSKA (reference sequence). Trimming removed 3 bases from V and 7 bases from J, with 13 bases in between. The CDR3, as DNA: TGCAGTGCTAGTCCCAGGGGCGGCCAGCCCCAGCATTTT. Translation: CSASPRGGQPQHF.

A word on this clonotype: This may come from a read error, since a much larger clone is one base off. The chain couples TRBV5-1 to TRBJ2-7; the D gene is possibly TRBD1 (6 bases). CDR3 length: 16 residues. The germline CDR1 and CDR2 sequences are SGHRS and YFSETQ. This CDR3 reads CTSSPSGHLSSYEQYF. The CDR3 DNA reads TGCACCAGCAGCCCGTCGGGACATCTAAGCTCCTACGAGCAGTACTTC.

Many counts were recorded for this clonotype. Written as DNA, the CDR3 is TGTGCCAGCAGTTTCATCCTTGGTGAGCAGTTCTTC. Amino acid sequence: CASSFILGEQFF. The chain is built from TRBV28 and TRBJ2-1; D is unclear. Germline V CDR1 and CDR2: MDHEN, SYDVKM. CDR3 length equals 12 residues. Trimming cost V 3 bases and J 9 bases, with 9 bases left between them.

This clonotype was seen many times. V usage is TRBV12-5 and J usage is TRBJ2-5; D not certain. The CDR3 spans 14 residues. Germline V gene data show CDR1 as LGHNT and CDR2 as FRNRAP. Trimming left V 5 bases short and J 0 bases short, with 10 bases between. CDR3 sequence reads: CASGADLNQETQYF. In DNA form, the CDR3 reads TGTGCTAGTGGTGCGGACCTTAACCAAGAGACCCAGTACTTC.

This clonotype was counted ten times or more. The V and J genes are TRBV6-2 or TRBV6-3 and TRBJ2-6; perhaps TRBD2 as D (6 bases). Trimming pared 2 bases from V and 0 bases from J, leaving 14 bases between. Germline values: CDR1 MNHEY, CDR2 SVGEGT. The CDR3 loop spans 18 amino acids. CDR3 region: CASSYPGTGVSGANVLTF. CDR3 nucleotides: TGTGCCAGCAGTTACCCCGGGACGGGGGTCTCTGGGGCCAACGTCCTGACTTTC.

The rearrangement joins TRBV20-1 to TRBJ2-5; 10 bases fit TRBD2. The CDR3 sequence is 15 residues long. Germline CDR1 is DFQATT and CDR2 is SNEGSKA (reference sequence). Trimming at V came to 3 bases and at J to 1 base, leaving 5 bases not matched to a gene. CDR3 loop: CSARQAGGFQETQYF. In DNA form, the CDR3 reads TGCAGTGCTAGGCAAGCGGGGGGGTTCCAAGAGACCCAGTACTTC.

The chain combines TRBV20-1 with TRBJ2-7; 10 bases are shared with TRBD1. V was clipped by 5 bases and J by 1 base; unmatched bases: 5. This CDR3 has 14 residues. CDR1 DFQATT and CDR2 SNEGSKA come from the germline V gene (reference sequence). The CDR3 loop is CSAGRQGASYEQYF. CDR3 in DNA: TGCAGTGCTGGAAGACAGGGGGCATCCTACGAGCAGTACTTC.

Points on this clonotype: This could be a read error, since a much larger clone is one nucleotide away. This chain joins TRBV9 and TRBJ2-5; D perhaps matches TRBD2 (6 bases). Near its end, the DNA agrees better with TRBJ2-7, so the J call may be wrong. Germline lookup yields CDR1 SGDLS and CDR2 YYNGEE. There are 15 residues in the CDR3. CDR3: CASSTTGTQFNEQYF. CDR3 nucleotides: TGTGCCAGCAGCACCACCGGGACTCAATTCAACGAGCAGTACTTC.

This clonotype appeared many times. The chain employs TRBV20-1 and TRBJ2-1; D gene ambiguous. Germline CDR1 reads DFQATT; CDR2 reads SNEGSKA (reference sequence). The germline V and J ends were trimmed by 3 bases and 5 bases, with 11 bases remaining between them. The CDR3 is 13 amino acids. DNA of the CDR3: TGCAGTGCTAGGATTGAGGTCGACAATGAGCAGTTCTTC. Protein: CSARIEVDNEQFF.

This clonotype was detected many times. This chain joins TRBV6-4 and TRBJ2-3; TRBD2 aligns across 7 bases. CDR3 length: 15 amino acids. Germline-derived CDR1 and CDR2 are MRHNA and SNTAGT. V trimming: 3 bases; J trimming: 1 base; junction bases outside the gene matches: 4. The CDR3 bases are TGTGCCAGCAGTGAAGGGCTAGCGGGCACAGATACGCAGTATTTT. Its translation: CASSEGLAGTDTQYF.

In its sample, this clonotype was seen many times. A single base separates this from a much larger clone, so it may be a read error. The chain combines TRBV4-2 with TRBJ2-5; D possibly matches TRBD1 or TRBD2 (6 bases each). The CDR3 contains 14 residues. V gave up 0 bases and J gave up 11 bases, with 16 bases separating them. CDR1 and CDR2 (germline): LGHNA, YNFKEQ. The CDR3, as DNA: TGTGCCAGCAGCCAAGAATTAGGGGGGAATGAGCAGTACTTC. This encodes CASSQELGGNEQYF.

Worth noting for this clonotype: The junction departs from germline at one end; a sequencing error may be responsible. The V gene is TRBV12-3 or TRBV12-4, the J gene TRBJ2-3; perhaps TRBD1 as D (6 bases). The CDR3 consists of 16 residues. CDR3 DNA: TGTGCCAGCAGTTTAGCTGACAGGCTGAGCACAGATACGGAGTATTTT. Translated, it gives CASSLADRLSTDTEYF.

The rearrangement joins TRBV3-1 to TRBJ2-1, with 8 bases matching TRBD2. V lost 4 bases to trimming and J lost 5 bases; unmatched junction nucleotides: 10. The germline V gene encodes CDR1 LGHDT and CDR2 YNNKEL (reference sequence). The CDR3 spans 16 residues. The CDR3 loop is CASSPHGGGRHNEQFF. The CDR3 DNA follows: TGTGCCAGCAGCCCCCACGGCGGGGGGCGCCACAATGAGCAGTTCTTC.

This clonotype was recorded a few times. A much larger clone differs by one base, so this may be a read error. This chain links TRBV5-1 with TRBJ2-6, with D perhaps matching TRBD1 or TRBD2 (5 bases each). This CDR3 has 16 amino acids. Per germline, CDR1 SGHRS and CDR2 YFSETQ. The chain's CDR3 is CASSLEEGSGANVRTF. DNA for the CDR3: TGCGCCAGCAGCTTGGAAGAGGGCTCCGGGGCCAACGTCCGGACTTTC.

This clonotype was observed many times. This chain links TRBV5-4 with TRBJ1-1; D is undetermined. With 3 bases removed from V and 8 bases from J, the gap between germline ends came to 17 bases. In germline, CDR1 is SGHNT, CDR2 YYREEE (reference sequence). CDR3 length equals 14 residues. In DNA form, the CDR3 reads TGTGCCAGCAGCTCGACGTCTGCCTTAAGGGAAGCTTTCTTT. Protein: CASSSTSALREAFF. The full variable domain, with the rest looked up from reference TRBV5-4 and TRBJ1-1, is ETGVTQSPTHLIKTRGQQVTLRCSSQSGHNTVSWYQQALGQGPQFIFQYYREEENGRGNFPPRFSGLQFPNYSSELNVNALELDDSALYLCASSSTSALREAFFGQGTRLTVV.

The sample holds many counts of this clonotype. V and J are TRBV10-3 and TRBJ2-3, with 8 bases lining up with TRBD2. CDR1 ENHRY and CDR2 SYGVKD come from the germline V gene. V dropped 8 bases and J dropped 2; count of bases not matched to a gene: 3. The CDR3 has 13 residues. Here the CDR3 DNA reads TGTGCCATCTATAGCGGGGACACAGATACGCAGTATTTT. Protein sequence: CAIYSGDTDTQYF.

This clonotype occurred many times. The CDR3 DNA reads TGCGCCAGCAGCTTGGGAACCAGAGTTTCGGCAGATACGCAGTATTTT. It specifies CASSLGTRVSADTQYF. The chain joins TRBV5-1 to TRBJ2-3; no clear D gene. Trimming took 0 bases from V and 4 from J, leaving 15 bases between them. CDR3 length equals 16 residues. The V gene's germline CDR1 is SGHRS and CDR2 YFSETQ.

Comments on this clonotype: This clone may be a read error of a much larger clone one base away. The genes are TRBV7-2 and TRBJ1-1; D unclear. Looked up from germline, CDR1 is SGHTA and CDR2 is FQGNSA. This CDR3 region has 14 residues. The V end was cut by 1 base, the J end by 3 bases, with 9 bases between. DNA for the CDR3: TGTGCCAGCAGCTTAGGCCTATCGGACACTGAAGCTTTCTTT. Protein product: CASSLGLSDTEAFF.